One sample yielded the 15 T cell receptor beta chains listed below, sequenced in a study of cytomegalovirus exposure and HLA in healthy donors. The PCR was carried out with 60 Vbeta primers and 13 Jbeta primers. Clones were sequenced by immunoSEQ multiplex PCR, and TCRdb holds only the in-frame ones, with some missing. The table lists some 75,000 clones, around 78% of them singletons. Material for sequencing was PBMCs. The receptor set was obtained from a man aged 18 to 30 in good health and CMV-seropositive.

The chain combines TRBV5-4 with TRBJ2-7; maybe TRBD1 (5 bases). V lost 4 bases to trimming and J lost 8 bases, with 10 bases between them. Germline assignment: CDR1 SGHNT and CDR2 YYREEE (reference sequence). The CDR3 contains 11 residues. CDR3 DNA sequence: TGTGCCAGCAGCACGGCAGGGCAGCAGTACTTC. Its translation: CASSTAGQQYF.

This clone was recorded a few times. V gene TRBV4-1 combines with J gene TRBJ1-1; D call uncertain. Trimming left V 4 bases short and J 1 base short, with 7 bases between. Germline values: CDR1 MGHRA, CDR2 YSYEKL. The CDR3 has 13 amino acids. The CDR3 here is CASSPPRNTEAFF. The CDR3 DNA is TGCGCCAGCAGCCCGCCGAGGAACACTGAAGCTTTCTTT.

V gene TRBV7-6 combines with J gene TRBJ2-1; D is perhaps TRBD1 (6 bases). V shed 4 bases and J shed 5 bases, with 21 bases lying between them. The germline V gene has CDR1 SGHVS and CDR2 FNYEAQ. CDR3 length: 17 amino acids. The CDR3 loop reads CASSSVVRRWGHNEQFF. The CDR3 bases are TGTGCCAGCAGCTCCGTGGTGCGGCGGTGGGGGCACAATGAGCAGTTCTTC.

The chain employs TRBV5-1 and TRBJ2-7, with TRBD2 identical over 10 bases. The CDR3 runs 14 residues. Germline-derived CDR1 and CDR2 are SGHRS and YFSETQ. The trim removed 4 bases at V and 2 bases at J, leaving 3 bases unmatched. The CDR3 DNA is TGCGCCAGCAGCAGTACTAGCGGGGCCTACGAGCAGTACTTC. As protein: CASSSTSGAYEQYF.

This clone was seen a few times. The chain combines TRBV6-6 with TRBJ2-7; TRBD2 agrees at 10 bases. This CDR3 contains 16 residues. Germline CDR1 reads MNHNY; CDR2 reads SVGAGI (reference sequence). J was trimmed by 4 bases and V by 5 bases; bases with no gene match: 11. The CDR3, as DNA: TGTGCCAGCAGTCCCCCTTGGACTAGCGGTCAATACGAGCAGTACTTC. The encoded protein is CASSPPWTSGQYEQYF.

The V and J genes are TRBV7-2 and TRBJ1-5; D not certain. There are 14 residues in the CDR3. The V and J ends lost 1 base and 3 bases respectively, with 7 bases between them. The germline V gene encodes CDR1 SGHTA and CDR2 FQGNSA. CDR3 sequence: CASSLDLYNQPQHF. As DNA, the CDR3 is TGTGCCAGCAGCTTAGATCTATACAATCAGCCCCAGCATTTT. Drawing the rest from reference TRBV7-2 and TRBJ1-5, the complete variable domain is GAGVSQSPSNKVTEKGKDVELRCDPISGHTALYWYRQSLGQGLEFLIYFQGNSAPDKSGLPSDRFSAERTGGSVSTLTIQRTQQEDSAVYLCASSLDLYNQPQHFGDGTRLSIL.

The sample holds a few counts of this clone. The gene calls are TRBV29-1 and TRBJ2-7; D not certain. CDR1 and CDR2 from the germline V gene are SQVTM and ANQGSEA. The CDR3 length is 14 residues. With 5 bases removed from V and 6 bases from J, the gap between germline ends came to 20 bases. Here the CDR3 DNA reads TGCAGCGTTCGCACCCTGGTCACCACCAGCGAGCAGTACTTC. Its translation: CSVRTLVTTSEQYF.

The table lists this clone with a count of one. The V gene is TRBV7-9, the J gene TRBJ2-7; D unresolved. The CDR3 is made up of 12 amino acids. Germline V gives CDR1 SEHNR, CDR2 FQNEAQ (reference sequence). Trimming stripped 4 bases from V and 2 bases from J, with 6 bases between. The CDR3: CASSSSAYEQYF. DNA of the CDR3: TGTGCCAGCAGCTCAAGCGCCTACGAGCAGTACTTC.

The chain recombines TRBV6-1 with TRBJ2-5, with 7 bases lining up with TRBD1. V shed 10 bases, J shed 2 bases, and the junction held 7 bases outside the gene matches. This CDR3 has 13 amino acids. Germline CDR1 reads MNHNS; CDR2 reads SASEGT. The CDR3 DNA follows: TGTGCCATCAGAGGACAGGAGCAAGAGACCCAGTACTTC. Its protein is CAIRGQEQETQYF.

This chain joins TRBV10-3 and TRBJ2-1; D ambiguous. Germline CDR1 is ENHRY and CDR2 is SYGVKD. V gave up 8 bases and J gave up 6 bases, with 8 bases separating them. The CDR3 has 11 residues. The DNA of the CDR3 is TGTGCCATCCAGGTGATCAATGAGCAGTTCTTC. Protein sequence: CAIQVINEQFF.

The genes are TRBV27 and TRBJ2-7, with unresolved D. The V and J ends lost 6 bases and 2 bases respectively, with 11 bases between them. CDR1 is MNHEY and CDR2 is SMNVEV in the germline V gene (reference sequence). This CDR3 is built from 13 residues. In DNA form, the CDR3 reads TGTGCCAGCAGCCCTGCACTAACCTACGAGCAGTACTTC. It specifies CASSPALTYEQYF.

The chain links TRBV4-1 to TRBJ2-6; D is possibly TRBD2 (5 bases). V shed 3 bases and J shed 0 bases, with 15 bases lying between them. The CDR3 length is 18 residues. Germline CDR1 is MGHRA and CDR2 is YSYEKL. The CDR3 sequence is CASSQRPGLSSGANVLTF. The CDR3 DNA follows: TGCGCCAGCAGCCAGCGTCCGGGATTAAGCTCTGGGGCCAACGTCCTGACTTTC.

V gene TRBV11-3 combines with J gene TRBJ2-1; 9 bases map to TRBD2. The CDR3 has 16 residues. Germline CDR1 and CDR2: SGHNT and YENEEA. The junction had 9 bases not matched to a gene; V was cut back by 5 bases and J by 4 bases. The CDR3 loop reads CASSNSLAGVYNEQFF. CDR3 DNA sequence: TGTGCCAGCAGCAATTCACTAGCGGGCGTTTACAATGAGCAGTTCTTC.

This chain joins TRBV6-6 and TRBJ2-7; no definite D call. CDR3 length: 12 residues. V gave up 5 bases and J gave up 2 bases, with 7 bases separating them. CDR1 and CDR2 from the germline V gene are MNHNY and SVGAGI (reference sequence). The CDR3 sequence is CASSPVTYEQYF. The CDR3 DNA is TGTGCCAGCAGTCCCGTAACCTACGAGCAGTACTTC.

V gene TRBV6-6 combines with J gene TRBJ1-2; D is undetermined. This CDR3 is 11 amino acids long. The germline V gene encodes CDR1 MNHNY and CDR2 SVGAGI (reference sequence). Trimming pared 11 bases from V and 8 bases from J, leaving 15 bases between. CDR3 sequence (DNA): TGTGCCCTATCGGGAGGGAACGGCTACACCTTC. Translated: CALSGGNGYTF.